This record concerns one TCR beta chain sequence. Its antigen is as yet unknown. The data were taken from a study of T cell responses to AZD1222 COVID-19 vaccine. Whole-study context: Pooled in the analysis were second doses at about 4 or about 12 weeks.

Profiling relied on immunoSEQ multiplex PCR, and the TCRdb table lists in-frame clones only, not all of them. The sample carries roughly 100,000 clones, approximately 84% recorded once. The CDR3 contains 16 residues. The germline V gene encodes CDR1 SGHAT and CDR2 FQNNGV. The ends were cut back, 1 base at V and 0 bases at J, with 10 bases in the middle. Overall study findings and caveats: Spike was spanned by vaccine-associated CD4 TCRs, with dominance at 160-218 and 743-854. In the spike-specific TCR repertoire, nearly half reportedly target unmutated variant regions.

The sequences come from peripheral blood, collected on day 0 of AZD1222 vaccination. The TCR originated in an adult in good health. The V and J genes are TRBV11-2 and TRBJ2-1; possibly TRBD2 for D (6 bases). The CDR3 sequence: CASSLAVAASYNEQFF. CDR3 coding DNA: TGTGCCAGCAGCTTAGCGGTAGCGGCCTCCTACAATGAGCAGTTCTTC.